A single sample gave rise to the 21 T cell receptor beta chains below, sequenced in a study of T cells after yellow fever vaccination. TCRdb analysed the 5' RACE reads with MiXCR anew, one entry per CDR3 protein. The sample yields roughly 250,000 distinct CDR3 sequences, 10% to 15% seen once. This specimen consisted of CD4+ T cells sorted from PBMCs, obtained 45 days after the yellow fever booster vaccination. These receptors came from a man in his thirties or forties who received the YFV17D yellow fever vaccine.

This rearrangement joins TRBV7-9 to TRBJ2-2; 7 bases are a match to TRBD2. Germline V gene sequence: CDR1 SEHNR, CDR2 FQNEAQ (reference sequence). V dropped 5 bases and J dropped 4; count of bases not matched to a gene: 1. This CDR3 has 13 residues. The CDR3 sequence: CASSASGTGELFF. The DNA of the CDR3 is TGTGCCAGCAGCGCTAGCGGCACCGGGGAGCTGTTTTTT.

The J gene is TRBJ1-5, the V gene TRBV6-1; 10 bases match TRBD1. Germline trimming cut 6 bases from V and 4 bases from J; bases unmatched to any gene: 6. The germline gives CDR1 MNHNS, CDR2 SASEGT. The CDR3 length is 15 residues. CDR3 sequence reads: CASSRGTGDNQPQHF. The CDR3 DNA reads TGTGCCAGCAGCCGAGGGACAGGGGATAATCAGCCCCAGCATTTT.

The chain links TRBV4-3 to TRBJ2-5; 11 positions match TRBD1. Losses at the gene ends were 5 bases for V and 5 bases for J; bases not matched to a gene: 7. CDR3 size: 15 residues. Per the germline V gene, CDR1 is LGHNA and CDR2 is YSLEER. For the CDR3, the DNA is TGCGCCAGCAGCACCCGGACAGGGGGCTTGGAGACCCAGTACTTC. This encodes CASSTRTGGLETQYF.

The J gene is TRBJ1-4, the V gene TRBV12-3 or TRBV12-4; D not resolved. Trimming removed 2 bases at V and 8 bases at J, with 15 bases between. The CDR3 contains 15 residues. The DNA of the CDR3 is TGTGCCAGCAGTTTATCATCCGGGGTGGGCGAAAAACTGTTTTTT. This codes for CASSLSSGVGEKLFF.

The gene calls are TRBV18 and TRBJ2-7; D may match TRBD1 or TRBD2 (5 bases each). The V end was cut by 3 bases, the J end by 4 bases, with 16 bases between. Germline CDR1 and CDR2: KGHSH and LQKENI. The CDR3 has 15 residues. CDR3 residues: CASSPTGWGSYEQYF. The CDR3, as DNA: TGTGCCAGCTCACCCACCGGGTGGGGGTCATACGAGCAGTACTTC.

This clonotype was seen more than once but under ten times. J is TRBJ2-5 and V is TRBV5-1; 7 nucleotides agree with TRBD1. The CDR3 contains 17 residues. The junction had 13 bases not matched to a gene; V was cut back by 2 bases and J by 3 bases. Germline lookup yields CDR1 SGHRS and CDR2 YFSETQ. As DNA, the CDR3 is TGCGCCAGCAGCTTTGGGACAGCGGCAATCGGGGAAGAGACCCAGTACTTC. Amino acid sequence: CASSFGTAAIGEETQYF. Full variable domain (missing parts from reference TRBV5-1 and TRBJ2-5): KAGVTQTPRYLIKTRGQQVTLSCSPISGHRSVSWYQQTPGQGLQFLFEYFSETQRNKGNFPGRFSGRQFSNSRSEMNVSTLELGDSALYLCASSFGTAAIGEETQYFGPGTRLLVL.

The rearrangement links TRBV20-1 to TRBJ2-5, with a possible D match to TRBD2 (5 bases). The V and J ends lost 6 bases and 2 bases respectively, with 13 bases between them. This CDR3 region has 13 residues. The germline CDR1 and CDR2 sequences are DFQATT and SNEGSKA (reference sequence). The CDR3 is CSALSTGQETQYF. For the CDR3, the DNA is TGCAGTGCCCTCTCCACGGGGCAAGAGACCCAGTACTTC.

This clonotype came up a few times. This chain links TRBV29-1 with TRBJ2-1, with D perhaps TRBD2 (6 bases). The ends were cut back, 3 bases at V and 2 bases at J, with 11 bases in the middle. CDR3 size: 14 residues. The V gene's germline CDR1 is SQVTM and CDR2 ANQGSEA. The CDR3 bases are TGCAGCGTTGATCAGGGAGGCGCCTACAATGAGCAGTTCTTC. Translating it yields CSVDQGGAYNEQFF.

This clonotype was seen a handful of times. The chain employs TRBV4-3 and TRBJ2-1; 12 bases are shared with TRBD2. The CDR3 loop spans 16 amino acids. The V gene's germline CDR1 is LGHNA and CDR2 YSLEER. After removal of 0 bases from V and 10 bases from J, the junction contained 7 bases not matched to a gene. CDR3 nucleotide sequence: TGCGCCAGCAGCCAAGAGGCTAGCGGGAGGGTCGGGGAGCAGTTCTTC. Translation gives CASSQEASGRVGEQFF.

The CDR3 coding sequence is TGTGCCAGCAGTTTAGGCGGAGTGAACGGGGAGCTGTTTTTT. Protein sequence: CASSLGGVNGELFF. The V and J genes are TRBV12-3 or TRBV12-4 and TRBJ2-2, with unresolved D. The CDR3 extends over 14 amino acids. V was shortened by 1 base and J by 7 bases, with 10 bases between the two germline ends.

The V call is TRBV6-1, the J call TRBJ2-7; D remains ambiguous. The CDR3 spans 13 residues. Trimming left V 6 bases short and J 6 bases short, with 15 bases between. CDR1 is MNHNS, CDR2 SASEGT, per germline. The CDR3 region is CASSPGPAFEQYF. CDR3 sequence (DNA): TGTGCCAGCAGCCCTGGCCCAGCGTTCGAGCAGTACTTC.

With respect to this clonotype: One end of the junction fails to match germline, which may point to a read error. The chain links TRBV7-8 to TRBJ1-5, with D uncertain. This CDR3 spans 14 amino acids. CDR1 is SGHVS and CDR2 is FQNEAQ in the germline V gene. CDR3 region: CASSEGGSNHPQHF. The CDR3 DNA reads TGTGCCAGCTCCGAGGGTGGGAGCAATCATCCCCAGCATTTT.

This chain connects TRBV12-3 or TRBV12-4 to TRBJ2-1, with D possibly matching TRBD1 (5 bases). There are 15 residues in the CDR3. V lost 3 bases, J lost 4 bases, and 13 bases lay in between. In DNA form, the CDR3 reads TGTGCCAGCAGTTTGGACACAGGAACTTACAATGAGCAGTTCTTC. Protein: CASSLDTGTYNEQFF.

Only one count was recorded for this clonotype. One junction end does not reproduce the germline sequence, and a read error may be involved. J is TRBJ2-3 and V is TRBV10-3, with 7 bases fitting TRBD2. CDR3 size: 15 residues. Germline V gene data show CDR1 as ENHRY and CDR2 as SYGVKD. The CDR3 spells CAIRREKALPDMQYF. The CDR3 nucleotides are TGTGCCATCAGGCGGGAGAAGGCGCTACCAGATATGCAGTATTTT.

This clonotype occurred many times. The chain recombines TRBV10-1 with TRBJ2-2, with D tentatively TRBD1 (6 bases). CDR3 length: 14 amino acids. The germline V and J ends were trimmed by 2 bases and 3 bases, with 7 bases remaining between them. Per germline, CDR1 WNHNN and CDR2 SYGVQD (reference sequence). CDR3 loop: CASSEGQYTGELFF. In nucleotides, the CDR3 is TGCGCCAGCAGTGAGGGACAGTACACCGGGGAGCTGTTTTTT.

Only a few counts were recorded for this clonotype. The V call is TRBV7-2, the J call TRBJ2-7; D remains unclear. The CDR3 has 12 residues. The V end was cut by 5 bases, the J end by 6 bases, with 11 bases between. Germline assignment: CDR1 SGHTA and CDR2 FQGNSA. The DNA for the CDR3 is TGTGCCAGCAGCAAACGGGTTGGCGAGCAGTACTTC. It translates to CASSKRVGEQYF.

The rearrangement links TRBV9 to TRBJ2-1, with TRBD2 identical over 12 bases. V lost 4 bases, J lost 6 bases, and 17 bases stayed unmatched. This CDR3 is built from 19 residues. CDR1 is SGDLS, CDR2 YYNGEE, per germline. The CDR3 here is CASSPLPGTSGSSTNEQFF. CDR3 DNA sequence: TGTGCCAGCAGCCCACTCCCCGGGACTAGCGGGTCTTCTACCAATGAGCAGTTCTTC.

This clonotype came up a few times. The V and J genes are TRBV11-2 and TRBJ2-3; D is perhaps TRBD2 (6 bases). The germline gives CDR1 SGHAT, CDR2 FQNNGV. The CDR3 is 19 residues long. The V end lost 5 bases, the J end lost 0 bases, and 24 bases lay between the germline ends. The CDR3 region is CASSLSSGRWTRSTDTQYF. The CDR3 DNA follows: TGTGCCAGCAGCCTATCCAGTGGGAGGTGGACGCGTAGCACAGATACGCAGTATTTT. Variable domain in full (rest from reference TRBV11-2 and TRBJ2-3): EAGVAQSPRYKIIEKRQSVAFWCNPISGHATLYWYQQILGQGPKLLIQFQNNGVVDDSQLPKDRFSAERLKGVDSTLKIQPAKLEDSAVYLCASSLSSGRWTRSTDTQYFGPGTRLTVL.

CDR3 region: CASSFPLGGGMAYNEQFF. The CDR3 DNA is TGTGCCAGCAGCTTCCCTCTGGGCGGAGGTATGGCCTACAATGAGCAGTTCTTC. The rearrangement links TRBV11-2 to TRBJ2-1, with D possibly TRBD2 on 5 matching bases. Germline CDR1 and CDR2: SGHAT and FQNNGV. Trimming removed 3 bases at V and 2 bases at J, with 20 bases between. The length of the CDR3 is 18 residues.

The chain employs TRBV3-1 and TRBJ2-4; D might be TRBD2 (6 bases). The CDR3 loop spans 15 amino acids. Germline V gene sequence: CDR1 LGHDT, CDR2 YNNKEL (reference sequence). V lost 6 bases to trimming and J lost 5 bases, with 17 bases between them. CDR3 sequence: CASRQRVGEENIQYF. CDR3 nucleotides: TGTGCCAGCAGACAAAGGGTAGGGGAGGAAAACATTCAGTACTTC.

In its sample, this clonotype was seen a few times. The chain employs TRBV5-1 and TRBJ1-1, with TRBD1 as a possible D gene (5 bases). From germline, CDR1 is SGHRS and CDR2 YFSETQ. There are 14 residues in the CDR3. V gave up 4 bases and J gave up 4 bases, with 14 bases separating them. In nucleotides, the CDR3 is TGCGCCAGCAGCGCCCGGGACCTCTCCACTGAAGCTTTCTTT. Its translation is CASSARDLSTEAFF.